This T cell receptor beta chain was sequenced in a study of shared clonotypes between healthy human individuals. On the study more broadly: A few men and a couple of women, aged 18 to 49, were donors.

Germline CDR1 MDHEN, CDR2 SYDVKM. V shed 5 bases and J shed 0 bases, with 5 bases lying between them. CDR3 size: 12 residues. Note on this clone: Being one base from a much bigger clone, this may be a read error.

Splitting of each subset's genomic DNA was done evenly across several immunoSEQ plates. Sequencing was performed with immunoSEQ multiplex PCR; in TCRdb, only in-frame clones are kept and a portion is missing. The sample shows 400,000 to 500,000 clones, 70% to 85% of them seen only once. The chain recombines TRBV28 with TRBJ2-7; D unresolved. The sample consisted of PBMCs. The sequence derives from a middle-aged woman in good health. Some clones in this sample may be carry-over from other donors' samples. This chain's CDR3 is CASSLPSYEQYF. CDR3 nucleotides: TGTGCCAGCAGTCTCCCCTCCTACGAGCAGTACTTC.